Listed here are 10 T cell receptor beta chains from one sample, sequenced in a study of T cells of healthy individuals. TCRdb fed the 5' RACE reads into MiXCR, producing one record per CDR3 protein. The sample includes fewer than 75,000 distinct CDR3 sequences, roughly 16% of them seen just once. Receptors were obtained from a human donor in good health.

The chain links TRBV6-2 or TRBV6-3 to TRBJ1-1; tentative D call: TRBD1 (5 bases). The ends were cut back, 4 bases at V and 4 bases at J, with 19 bases in the middle. This CDR3 has 16 residues. Germline values: CDR1 MNHEY, CDR2 SVGEGT. The CDR3 sequence is CASSSSLGGVGTEAFF. Written as DNA, the CDR3 is TGTGCCAGCAGTTCGTCCCTCGGAGGGGTGGGCACTGAAGCTTTCTTT.

This clonotype was recorded at least ten times. The chain carries TRBV30 and TRBJ2-7; a possible D gene is TRBD1 (6 bases). Germline V gene sequence: CDR1 GTSNPN, CDR2 SVGIG (reference sequence). CDR3 length equals 14 residues. V was pared by 1 base and J by 4 bases, with 14 bases between. The CDR3 loop reads CAWSAWEQGYEQYF. CDR3 nucleotides: TGTGCCTGGAGTGCTTGGGAACAGGGTTACGAGCAGTACTTC.

This clonotype was detected many times. The chain has TRBV20-1 and TRBJ2-3; D remains unclear. V dropped 3 bases and J dropped 6 bases, with 16 bases sitting between them. This CDR3 contains 14 residues. CDR1 and CDR2 from the germline V gene are DFQATT and SNEGSKA (reference sequence). CDR3: CSASLGRGVDTQYF. In DNA, the CDR3 is TGCAGTGCTAGCCTGGGAAGAGGTGTGGATACGCAGTATTTT.

CDR3 in DNA: TGTGCCAGCAGACCCGGGACAGGGGGTTACGAGCAGTACTTC. As protein: CASRPGTGGYEQYF. This rearrangement joins TRBV6-5 to TRBJ2-7; 11 bases are shared with TRBD1. Germline loops: CDR1 MNHEY, CDR2 SVGAGI. The V gene end was trimmed by 6 bases and the J gene end by 4 bases; junction bases not matched to a gene: 5. The CDR3 contains 14 residues.

V gene TRBV20-1 combines with J gene TRBJ2-7; no clear D. This CDR3 contains 13 residues. The ends were cut back, 0 bases at V and 2 bases at J, with 8 bases in the middle. Germline V gene sequence: CDR1 DFQATT, CDR2 SNEGSKA (reference sequence). CDR3 loop: CSARDPAAYEQYF. The DNA for the CDR3 is TGCAGTGCTAGAGATCCTGCCGCCTACGAGCAGTACTTC.

This clonotype was seen more than once but under ten times. V usage is TRBV4-1 and J usage is TRBJ2-7, with TRBD2 matching 12 bases. CDR3 length: 18 amino acids. The V gene's germline CDR1 is MGHRA and CDR2 YSYEKL. The ends lost 0 bases at V and 4 bases at J; junction bases unmatched: 10. This CDR3 is CASSQDTSGGSGLYEQYF. The CDR3 bases are TGCGCCAGCAGCCAAGATACTAGCGGGGGGTCTGGGCTATACGAGCAGTACTTC.

This clonotype is medium-sized. The chain joins TRBV29-1 to TRBJ2-2; TRBD2 matches 16 bases. This CDR3 spans 16 amino acids. Germline trimming cut 4 bases from V and 4 bases from J; bases unmatched to any gene: 3. Germline V gene lookup returns CDR1 SQVTM and CDR2 ANQGSEA. The CDR3 is CSVGGTSGRGTGELFF. DNA of the CDR3: TGCAGCGTTGGCGGGACTAGCGGGAGGGGCACCGGGGAGCTGTTTTTT.

There are many counts of this clonotype. The chain is built from TRBV10-3 and TRBJ1-1, with a possible D match to TRBD1 (5 bases). Germline V gene data show CDR1 as ENHRY and CDR2 as SYGVKD. V was trimmed by 3 bases and J by 2 bases, leaving 10 bases between them. This CDR3 is 14 amino acids long. CDR3 protein: CAISDSGHNTEAFF. The CDR3 DNA is TGTGCCATCAGTGATTCAGGGCATAACACTGAAGCTTTCTTT.

This clonotype was found many times. The gene calls are TRBV28 and TRBJ2-7; tentative D call: TRBD2 (6 bases). The germline V and J ends were trimmed by 7 bases and 5 bases, with 12 bases remaining between them. Germline V gene lookup returns CDR1 MDHEN and CDR2 SYDVKM. This CDR3 contains 12 residues. The chain's CDR3 is CASTPGVNEQYF. The CDR3 DNA is TGTGCCAGCACCCCGGGAGTGAACGAGCAGTACTTC.

This clonotype was observed many times. The chain employs TRBV5-1 and TRBJ2-1; 11 bases are a match to TRBD2. This CDR3 contains 18 residues. V lost 7 bases, J lost 0 bases, and 12 bases stayed unmatched. CDR1 and CDR2 from the germline V gene are SGHRS and YFSETQ. CDR3 protein: CASRMGLAVGSSYNEQFF. CDR3 coding DNA: TGCGCCAGCCGCATGGGACTAGCGGTCGGAAGCTCCTACAATGAGCAGTTCTTC.